The entry below describes one T cell receptor beta chain. The CDR3 is made up of 16 amino acids. The V gene's germline CDR1 is SGHDT and CDR2 YYEEEE. V lost 0 bases and J 2 bases, leaving 12 bases between the germline ends. The TCR beta repertoire was assessed by survey-level immunoSEQ sequencing. Measured with immunoSEQ multiplex PCR; TCRdb has only the in-frame clones, and not every one. Of some 48,000 clones in the sample, approximately 95% were seen once. The receptor's source is a man between 35 and 55 years old with rheumatoid arthritis. V and J are TRBV5-6 and TRBJ1-5; D uncertain. The sequenced material came from PBMCs. The CDR3 here is CASSLGAAKGNQPQHF. CDR3 nucleotide sequence: TGTGCCAGCAGCTTGGGGGCAGCCAAGGGCAATCAGCCCCAGCATTTT.